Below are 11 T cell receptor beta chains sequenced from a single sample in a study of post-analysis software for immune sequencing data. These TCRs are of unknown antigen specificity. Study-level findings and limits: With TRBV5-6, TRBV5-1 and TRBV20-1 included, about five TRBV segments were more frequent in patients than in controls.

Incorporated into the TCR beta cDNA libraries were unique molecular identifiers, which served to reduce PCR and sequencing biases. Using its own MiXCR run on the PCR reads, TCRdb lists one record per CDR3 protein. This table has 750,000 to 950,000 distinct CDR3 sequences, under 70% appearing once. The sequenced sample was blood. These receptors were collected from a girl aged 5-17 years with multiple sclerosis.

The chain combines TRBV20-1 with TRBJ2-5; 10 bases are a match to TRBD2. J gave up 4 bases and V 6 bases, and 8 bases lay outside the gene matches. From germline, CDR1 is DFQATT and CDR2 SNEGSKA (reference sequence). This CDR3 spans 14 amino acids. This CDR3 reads CSAQRGGPGETQYF. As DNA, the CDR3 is TGCAGTGCGCAGCGGGGGGGCCCCGGAGAGACCCAGTACTTC.

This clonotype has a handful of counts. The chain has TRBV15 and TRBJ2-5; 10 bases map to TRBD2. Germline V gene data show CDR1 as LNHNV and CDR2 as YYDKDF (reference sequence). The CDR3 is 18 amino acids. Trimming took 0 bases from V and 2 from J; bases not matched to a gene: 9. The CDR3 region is CATSREGLAGARQETQYF. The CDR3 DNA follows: TGTGCCACCAGCAGAGAGGGGCTAGCGGGAGCCCGGCAAGAGACCCAGTACTTC.

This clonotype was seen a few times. The CDR3 sequence is CSVHGWGTPEAFF. The DNA for the CDR3 is TGCAGCGTTCACGGATGGGGGACCCCTGAAGCTTTCTTT. The chain couples TRBV29-1 to TRBJ1-1; TRBD1 is a possible D gene (5 bases). Trimming removed 5 bases at V and 6 bases at J, with 16 bases between. This CDR3 comprises 13 residues. CDR1 is SQVTM, CDR2 ANQGSEA, per germline.

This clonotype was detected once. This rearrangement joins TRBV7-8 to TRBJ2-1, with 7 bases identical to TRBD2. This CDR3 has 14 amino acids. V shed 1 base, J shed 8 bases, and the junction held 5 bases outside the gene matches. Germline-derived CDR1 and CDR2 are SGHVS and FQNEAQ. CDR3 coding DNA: TGTGCCAGCAGCTTAGGGGGAACTAGCGATGAGCAGTTCTTC. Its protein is CASSLGGTSDEQFF.

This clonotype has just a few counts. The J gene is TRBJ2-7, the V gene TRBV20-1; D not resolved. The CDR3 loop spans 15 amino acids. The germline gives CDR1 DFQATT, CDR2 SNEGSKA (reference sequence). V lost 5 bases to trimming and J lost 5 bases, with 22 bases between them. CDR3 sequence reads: CSAGPSRPQVDEQYF. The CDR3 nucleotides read TGCAGTGCTGGGCCATCTAGACCCCAAGTAGACGAGCAGTACTTC.

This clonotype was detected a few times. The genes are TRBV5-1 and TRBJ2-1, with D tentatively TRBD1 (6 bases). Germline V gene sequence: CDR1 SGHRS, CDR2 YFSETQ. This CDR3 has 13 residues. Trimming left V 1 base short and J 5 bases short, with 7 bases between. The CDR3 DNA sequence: TGCGCCAGCAGCTTGCAGGGGAACAATGAGCAGTTCTTC. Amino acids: CASSLQGNNEQFF.

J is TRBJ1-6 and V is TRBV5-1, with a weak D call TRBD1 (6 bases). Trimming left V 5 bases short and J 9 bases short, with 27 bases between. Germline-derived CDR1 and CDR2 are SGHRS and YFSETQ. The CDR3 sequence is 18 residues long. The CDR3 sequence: CASSPNNDEGGPGSPLHF. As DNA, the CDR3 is TGCGCCAGCAGTCCCAATAACGACGAGGGGGGCCCGGGTTCACCCCTCCACTTT.

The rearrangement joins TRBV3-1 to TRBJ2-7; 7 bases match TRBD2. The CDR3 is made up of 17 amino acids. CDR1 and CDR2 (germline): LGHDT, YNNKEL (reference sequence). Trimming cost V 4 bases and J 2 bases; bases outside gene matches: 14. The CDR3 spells CASSPDLRERGTYEQYF. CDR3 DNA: TGTGCCAGCAGCCCCGACCTCCGGGAGCGGGGTACCTACGAGCAGTACTTC.

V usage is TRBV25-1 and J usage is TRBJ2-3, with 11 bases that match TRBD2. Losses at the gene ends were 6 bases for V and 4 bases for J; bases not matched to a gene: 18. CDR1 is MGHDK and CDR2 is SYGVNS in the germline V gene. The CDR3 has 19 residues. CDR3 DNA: TGTGCCAGCAGCCCGATACGGGGTAGCGGGAGGGCTGCGGCAGATACGCAGTATTTT. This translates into CASSPIRGSGRAAADTQYF.

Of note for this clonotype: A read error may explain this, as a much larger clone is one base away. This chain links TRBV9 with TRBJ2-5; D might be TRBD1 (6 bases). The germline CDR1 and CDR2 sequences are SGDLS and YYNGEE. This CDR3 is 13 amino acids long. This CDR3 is CAGSVGGIETQYF. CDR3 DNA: TGTGCCGGCAGCGTAGGGGGAATCGAGACCCAGTACTTC. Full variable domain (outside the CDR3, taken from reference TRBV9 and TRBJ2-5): DSGVTQTPKHLITATGQRVTLRCSPRSGDLSVYWYQQSLDQGLQFLIQYYNGEERAKGNILERFSAQQFPDLHSELNLSSLELGDSALYFCAGSVGGIETQYFGPGTRLLVL.

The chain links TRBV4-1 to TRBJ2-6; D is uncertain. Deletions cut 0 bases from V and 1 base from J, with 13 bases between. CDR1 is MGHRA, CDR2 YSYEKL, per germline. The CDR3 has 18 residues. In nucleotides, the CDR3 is TGCGCCAGCAGCCAAGAAGGCCAGCGATCGTCTGGGGCCAACGTCCTGACTTTC. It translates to CASSQEGQRSSGANVLTF.